This T cell receptor beta chain was sequenced for a study of blood T cells in healthy people across ages (dated by TCRdb to between 2015 and 2016). For the wider study: In model experiments, roughly one uniquely barcoded TCR beta cDNA molecule per two T cells was captured by template switching. To track age-related changes in TCR beta repertoire diversity, the study relied on deep sequencing normalized with unique cDNA molecular identifiers. The donors were divided into four age groups: young (average approximately 15 years), middle-aged (approximately 39), aged (about 60) and long-lived (roughly 82). To avoid experimental bias, donors of different ages were spread randomly across the sequencing lanes. For two donors (one aged 18 to 29 and one aged 80 or older), the study analyzed two additional independent replicas of 1 million unique cDNA reads from the same blood draw.

The method behind the library was 5' RACE. TCRdb shows the sequencer as Illumina HiSeq 2500. A second PCR of about 6 to 11 cycles was performed with a sample-barcoded 5' primer and a J-beta primer mix. Each TCR beta cDNA molecule received a unique molecular identifier from a template-switch 5' adaptor carrying 12 random nucleotides. At least 3 million CDR3-containing paired-end reads were obtained from each sample. The Mint cDNA synthesis kit, primed by a TRBC-specific oligonucleotide, was used to synthesize first-strand cDNA from all RNA. All cDNA was treated with uracil-DNA glycosylase and then went through a first 18-cycle PCR with the universal primers M1SS and BC2_uni_R. The original methods were these. For normalization, 1 million high-quality reads, each with a distinct molecular identifier, were randomly selected from each sample. Reads with shared molecular identifiers were discarded instead of being binned into consensus sequences. MiTCR, run with a Q25 quality threshold and the strictest error-elimination algorithm, handled CDR3 identification, clonotype clustering and error correction. A nonparametric unseen species model using Euler transformation provided a lower-bound estimate of total TCR beta diversity. TCRdb's own reprocessing of the public reads used fastp at Q25 and MiXCR and kept productive beta chains. Each CDR3 protein appears once, grouped with its most common genes and DNA. The V and J calls here are based on TCRdb, not the publication. The sample table contains over 950,000 distinct CDR3 sequences; only one count was recorded for 30% to 40% of them. The ten top clones hold around 13% of the sample.

The full study reports these points: As age increased, observed TCR beta diversity per million T cells dropped in a roughly linear way, and a significant reduction was already evident by age 40. Donor CMV infection status was unknown, potentially confounding age-related changes in expanded clonotypes. Estimates of total diversity from one million sequenced T cells were regarded as lower bounds and underestimates. Observed TCR beta diversity correlated strongly with the percentage of naive T cells measured by flow cytometry. Bulk unsorted PBMC profiling prevented conclusive comparison of naive and antigen-experienced compartments. Compared with the aged group, the long-lived group had more naive CD4+ T cells, fewer expanded clones and increased TCR diversity, a pattern suggesting age selection.

CDR1 MGHRA and CDR2 YSYEKL are derived from the germline V gene. The CDR3 runs 16 residues from the cysteine to the phenylalanine. The CDR3 DNA has 48 bases and is translated from base 1. V sheds 1 base and J sheds 9 bases, leaving 19 bases between their ends. Systemically healthy Caucasian individuals from Russia, approximately 39 in total and aged about 6 to 100 years, were included as donors. Each donor gave approximately 9.3 milliliters of peripheral blood, collected into EDTA-treated Vacutainer tubes. PBMCs were isolated by Ficoll-Paque density-gradient centrifugation, with at least 6 million obtained per sample. Total RNA, at least 5.5 micrograms per sample, was extracted from PBMCs with Trizol reagent. For every donor, an aliquot of PBMCs went through flow cytometry to measure the percentages of naive CD45RAhigh/CD27high T cells. A remark on this clonotype: No cognate antigen has been identified for it. Base quality data are lacking; no much larger clone is found one base away.

The chain was built from TRBV4-1 and TRBJ2-1; the D region is possibly TRBD1 or TRBD2, each matching across 6 bases. The clonotype comes from a man aged 18 to 30 in good health. Sequencing was carried out using blood. Here the CDR3 is given as CASSQVGASAGSEQFF. The nucleotide sequence reads TGCGCCAGCAGCCAAGTGGGGGCCTCCGCCGGGAGTGAGCAGTTCTTC.